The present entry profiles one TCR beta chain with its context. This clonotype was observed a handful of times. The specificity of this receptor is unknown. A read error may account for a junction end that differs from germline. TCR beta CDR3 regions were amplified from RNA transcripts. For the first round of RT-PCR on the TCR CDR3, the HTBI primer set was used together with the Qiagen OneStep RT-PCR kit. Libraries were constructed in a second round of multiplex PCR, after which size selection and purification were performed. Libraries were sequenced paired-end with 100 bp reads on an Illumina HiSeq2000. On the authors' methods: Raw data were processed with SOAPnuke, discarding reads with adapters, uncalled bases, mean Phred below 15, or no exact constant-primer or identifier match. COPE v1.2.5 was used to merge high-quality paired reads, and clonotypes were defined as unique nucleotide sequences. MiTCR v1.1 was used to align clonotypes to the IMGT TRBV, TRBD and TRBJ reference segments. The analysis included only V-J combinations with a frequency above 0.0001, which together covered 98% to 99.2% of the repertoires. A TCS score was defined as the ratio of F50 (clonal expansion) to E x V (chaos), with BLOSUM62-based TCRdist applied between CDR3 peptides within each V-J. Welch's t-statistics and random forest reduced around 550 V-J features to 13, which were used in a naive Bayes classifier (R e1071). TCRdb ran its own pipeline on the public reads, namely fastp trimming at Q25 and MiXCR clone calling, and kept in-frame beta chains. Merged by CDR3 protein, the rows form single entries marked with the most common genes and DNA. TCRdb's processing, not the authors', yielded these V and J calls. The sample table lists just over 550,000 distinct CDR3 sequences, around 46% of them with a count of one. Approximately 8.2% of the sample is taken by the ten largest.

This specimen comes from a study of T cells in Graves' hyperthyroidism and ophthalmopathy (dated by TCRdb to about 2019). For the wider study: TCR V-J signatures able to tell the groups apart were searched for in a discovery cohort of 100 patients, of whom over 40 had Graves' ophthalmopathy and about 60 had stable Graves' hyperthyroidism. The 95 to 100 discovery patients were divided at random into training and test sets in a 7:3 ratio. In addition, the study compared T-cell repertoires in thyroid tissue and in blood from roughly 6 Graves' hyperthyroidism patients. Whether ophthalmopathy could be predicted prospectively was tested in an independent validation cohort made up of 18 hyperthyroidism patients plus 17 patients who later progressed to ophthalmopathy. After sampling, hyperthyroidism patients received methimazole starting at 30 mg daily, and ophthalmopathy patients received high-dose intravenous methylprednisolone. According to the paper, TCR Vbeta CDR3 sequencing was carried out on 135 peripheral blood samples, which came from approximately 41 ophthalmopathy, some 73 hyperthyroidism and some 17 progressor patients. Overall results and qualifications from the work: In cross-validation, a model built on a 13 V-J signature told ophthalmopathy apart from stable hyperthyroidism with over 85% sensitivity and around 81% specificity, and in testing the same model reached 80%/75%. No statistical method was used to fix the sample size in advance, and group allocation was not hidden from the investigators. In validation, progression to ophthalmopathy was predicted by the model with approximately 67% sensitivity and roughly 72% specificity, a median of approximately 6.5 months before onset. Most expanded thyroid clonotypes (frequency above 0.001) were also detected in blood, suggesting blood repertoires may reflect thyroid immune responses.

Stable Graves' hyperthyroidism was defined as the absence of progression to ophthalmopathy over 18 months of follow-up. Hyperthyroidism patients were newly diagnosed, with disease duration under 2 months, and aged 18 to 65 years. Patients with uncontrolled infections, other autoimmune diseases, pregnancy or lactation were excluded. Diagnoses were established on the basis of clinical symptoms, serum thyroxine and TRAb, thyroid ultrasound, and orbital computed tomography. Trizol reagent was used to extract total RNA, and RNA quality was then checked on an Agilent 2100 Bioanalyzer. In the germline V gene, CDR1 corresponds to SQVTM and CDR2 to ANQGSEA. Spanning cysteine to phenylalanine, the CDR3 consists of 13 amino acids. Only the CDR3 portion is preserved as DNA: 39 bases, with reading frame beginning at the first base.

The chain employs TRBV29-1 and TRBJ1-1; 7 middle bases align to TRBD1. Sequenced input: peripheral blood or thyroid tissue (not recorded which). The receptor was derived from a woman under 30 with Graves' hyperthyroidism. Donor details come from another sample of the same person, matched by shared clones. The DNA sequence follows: TGTGCCTGGAGTTCCCGGGACAGACCCAAAGCTTTCTTT. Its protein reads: CAWSSRDRPKAFF.